This T cell receptor (beta chain) was captured by sequencing in a study of PD-1 blockade in classical Hodgkin lymphoma. Overall study findings and caveats: Compared with baseline, CD4+ but not CD8+ TCR diversity had risen significantly by C4D1. Exclusion applied to patients who initiated nivolumab less than 1 year following ASCT. Repertoire differences have undefined causes, possibly disease activity or prior therapy.

The CDR3 length is 13 residues. Trimming stripped 4 bases from V and 7 bases from J, with 10 bases between. Germline V lookup: CDR1 LGHNA, CDR2 YSLEER. Libraries were prepared by immunoSEQ multiplex PCR; TCRdb keeps only in-frame clonotypes and omits some of them. The top ten hold less than 25% of the sample, which has some 84,000 clones, about nine tenths seen once. Following autologous stem cell transplantation, relapse occurred in every patient, and exposure to brentuximab vedotin varied. Best responses included complete response and partial response; otherwise, the best response was progressive disease. With regard to this clone: The antigen is not known.

This TCR came from a human donor with classical Hodgkin lymphoma. Sequenced material: peripheral blood mononuclear cells (PBMCs), taken at baseline. The chain has TRBV4-3 and TRBJ2-2, with a possible D match to TRBD1 (5 bases). The CDR3 DNA sequence: TGCGCCAGCAGCCCAGGGTTTCACGGGGAGCTGTTTTTT. Its translation is CASSPGFHGELFF.